The clone carrying this TCR beta chain was seen many times. Its antigen is not known. Per the study methods: In papillary thyroid cancer, a distant-metastasis classifier was built using CDR3 differences across clinicopathological groups. TCRdb ran MiXCR on the PCR reads. What appears here as the V and J calls and clone size reflects TCRdb's work, not the paper's. Among about 21,000 clones listed, 25% to 30% were seen once. This sample stems from a study of metastatic and nonmetastatic thyroid tumors. In the study overall: Samples came from malignant and benign thyroid patients, and repertoires were compared across blood and tumor or nodule tissue.

Prior to thyroid surgery, none of the patients had received any treatment. There are 12 residues in the CDR3. The V end was cut by 0 bases, the J end by 7 bases, with 9 bases between. Germline V gene lookup returns CDR1 DFQATT and CDR2 SNEGSKA (reference sequence). Findings and limits, study-wide: Reports indicated that malignant thyroid tumors showed significantly higher TCR beta diversity than benign nodules did, in blood and tumor.

The material sequenced was tumor tissue. This TCR derives from a female donor with papillary thyroid cancer or a benign thyroid nodule (not recorded which). Some clones in this sample may be carry-over from other donors' samples. The J gene is TRBJ2-5, the V gene TRBV20-1; possible D gene TRBD2, 7 bases. The CDR3, as DNA: TGCAGTGCTAGAGAAGGGGGGGGGACCCAGTACTTC. It yields the protein CSAREGGGTQYF.